Following are 28 T cell receptor beta chains from one sample sequenced in a study of cytomegalovirus exposure and HLA in healthy donors. TCRdb keeps only in-frame clones here, not all; method: immunoSEQ multiplex PCR. The sample carries 150,000 to 200,000 clones, around 85% recorded once. What was sequenced was PBMCs. The origin of the receptors is a man between 18 and 29 years old in good health and CMV-seropositive.

This clone was recorded a few times. V usage is TRBV7-7 and J usage is TRBJ2-1; a weak D match, TRBD1 (6 bases). From germline, CDR1 is SSHAT and CDR2 FNYEAQ (reference sequence). The CDR3 contains 14 residues. The V and J ends lost 1 base and 5 bases respectively, with 9 bases between them. The DNA of the CDR3 is TGTGCCAGCAGCTTAGGGCAGGGGAACAATGAGCAGTTCTTC. This translates into CASSLGQGNNEQFF.

This rearrangement joins TRBV11-2 to TRBJ2-1; 10 bases agree with TRBD2. Unmatched junction bases numbered 7, after V lost 3 bases and J lost 8 bases. This CDR3 is 15 amino acids long. Looked up from germline, CDR1 is SGHAT and CDR2 is FQNNGV. CDR3 nucleotides: TGTGCCAGCAGCTTTGAAGCGGGGGGGCCCGATGAGCAGTTCTTC. Its protein product is CASSFEAGGPDEQFF.

The chain employs TRBV9 and TRBJ2-7; 9 bases agree with TRBD1. The length of the CDR3 is 12 residues. Germline V gene lookup returns CDR1 SGDLS and CDR2 YYNGEE. V gave up 9 bases and J gave up 5 bases; unmatched junction bases: 6. The CDR3 DNA reads as TGTGCCACCAGGACAGGGGAGGACGAGCAGTACTTC. This codes for CATRTGEDEQYF.

CDR3 nucleotide sequence: TGCGCCAGCAGCTTTGGGGACAGCTACACCTTC. Amino acid sequence: CASSFGDSYTF. The chain couples TRBV5-1 to TRBJ1-2; weak D call: TRBD1 (6 bases). V lost 2 bases to trimming and J lost 9 bases, with 8 bases between them. Germline CDR1 reads SGHRS; CDR2 reads YFSETQ. The CDR3 totals 11 residues.

Only a few counts were recorded for this clone. The chain employs TRBV6-5 and TRBJ2-7; 8 bases are a match to TRBD1. After removal of 6 bases from V and 0 bases from J, the junction contained 7 bases not matched to a gene. This CDR3 is 15 amino acids long. Germline CDR1 and CDR2: MNHEY and SVGAGI. CDR3 nucleotide sequence: TGTGCCAGCAGCTGGGACAGGTCAGGCTCCTACGAGCAGTACTTC. Its protein product is CASSWDRSGSYEQYF.

This clone has only a few counts. Additional DNA sequences in this sample encode the identical CDR3. The chain has TRBV7-9 and TRBJ1-5; perhaps TRBD1 as D (6 bases). This CDR3 is built from 14 residues. With 3 bases removed from V and 7 bases from J, the gap between germline ends came to 13 bases. From germline, CDR1 is SEHNR and CDR2 FQNEAQ (reference sequence). CDR3 sequence: CASSLGQGNQPQHF. CDR3 bases: TGTGCCAGCAGCTTGGGGCAGGGGAACCAGCCCCAGCATTTT.

The chain employs TRBV5-1 and TRBJ2-3; 9 nucleotides line up with TRBD2. The V gene's germline CDR1 is SGHRS and CDR2 YFSETQ. The J segment lost 7 bases and the V segment lost 0 bases, leaving 3 bases of the junction unmatched. The CDR3 is 14 residues long. This CDR3 is CASSLELAGHTQYF. As DNA, the CDR3 is TGCGCCAGCAGCTTGGAGCTAGCGGGGCATACGCAGTATTTT.

The chain links TRBV5-1 to TRBJ2-7; 11 bases are a match to TRBD2. Germline-derived CDR1 and CDR2 are SGHRS and YFSETQ. The trim removed 1 base at V and 5 bases at J, leaving 5 bases unmatched. This CDR3 has 15 amino acids. CDR3 region: CASSLTSGSSNEQYF. The CDR3 DNA reads as TGCGCCAGCAGCTTGACTAGCGGGAGTTCCAACGAGCAGTACTTC.

The chain carries TRBV7-9 and TRBJ1-1; D remains ambiguous. Germline V CDR1 and CDR2: SEHNR, FQNEAQ (reference sequence). V dropped 6 bases and J dropped 3 bases, with 5 bases sitting between them. The CDR3 sequence is 11 residues long. CDR3 residues: CASRQYTEAFF. The CDR3 DNA follows: TGTGCCAGCAGACAATACACTGAAGCTTTCTTT. Full variable domain (missing parts from reference TRBV7-9 and TRBJ1-1): DTGVSQNPRHKITKRGQNVTFRCDPISEHNRLYWYRQTLGQGPEFLTYFQNEAQLEKSRLLSDRFSAERPKGSFSTLEIQRTEQGDSAMYLCASRQYTEAFFGQGTRLTVV.

This chain joins TRBV30 and TRBJ1-5; perhaps TRBD1 as D (6 bases). V shed 2 bases and J shed 6 bases, with 17 bases lying between them. This CDR3 has 15 amino acids. Germline V CDR1 and CDR2: GTSNPN, SVGIG (reference sequence). The CDR3 region is CAWSNNRQAGQPQHF. Written as DNA, the CDR3 is TGTGCCTGGAGTAACAATAGACAGGCTGGTCAGCCCCAGCATTTT. Together with reference TRBV30 and TRBJ1-5, the CDR3 gives the full variable domain: SQTIHQWPATLVQPVGSPLSLECTVEGTSNPNLYWYRQAAGRGLQLLFYSVGIGQISSEVPQNLSASRPQDRQFILSSKKLLLSDSGFYLCAWSNNRQAGQPQHFGDGTRLSIL.

The chain has TRBV29-1 and TRBJ2-1; D is undetermined. The CDR3 covers 13 residues. Trimming removed 6 bases at V and 0 bases at J, with 9 bases between. CDR1 and CDR2 (germline): SQVTM, ANQGSEA. CDR3 amino acids: CSVRVPSYNEQFF. The CDR3 region has the DNA TGCAGCGTCCGGGTCCCCTCCTACAATGAGCAGTTCTTC.

The gene calls are TRBV30 and TRBJ2-7; D perhaps matches TRBD1 (5 bases). The CDR3 runs 14 residues. Germline loops: CDR1 GTSNPN, CDR2 SVGIG (reference sequence). V was trimmed by 0 bases and J by 2 bases, leaving 11 bases between them. CDR3: CAWSVGQGPYEQYF. CDR3 in DNA: TGTGCCTGGAGTGTAGGGCAGGGTCCCTACGAGCAGTACTTC.

The rearrangement joins TRBV6-5 to TRBJ1-1, with D hard to call. Germline CDR1 is MNHEY and CDR2 is SVGAGI. The germline V and J ends were trimmed by 7 bases and 0 bases, with 12 bases remaining between them. The length of the CDR3 is 14 residues. The CDR3 is CASNSGGMNTEAFF. The CDR3, as DNA: TGTGCCAGCAACTCGGGAGGCATGAACACTGAAGCTTTCTTT.

V and J are TRBV28 and TRBJ1-2; TRBD1 agrees at 11 bases. From germline, CDR1 is MDHEN and CDR2 SYDVKM. The CDR3 totals 22 residues. Trimming removed 2 bases from V and 7 bases from J; junction bases left unmatched: 27. CDR3 DNA: TGTGCCAGCAGTTTAGTCTCGTCGAGTTTAAAGGGAACGGGACAGGGGGTATTTGGCTACACCTTC. It encodes CASSLVSSSLKGTGQGVFGYTF.

The V call is TRBV29-1, the J call TRBJ2-5; 12 bases are a match to TRBD2. J was trimmed by 5 bases and V by 5 bases; bases with no gene match: 6. This CDR3 has 14 residues. Germline CDR1 reads SQVTM; CDR2 reads ANQGSEA. The CDR3 region has the DNA TGCAGCGTTCCAACTAGCGGGAGGAGGGAGACCCAGTACTTC. Translating it yields CSVPTSGRRETQYF.

The chain employs TRBV27 and TRBJ2-1; D ambiguous. The CDR3 loop spans 14 amino acids. CDR1 and CDR2 (germline): MNHEY, SMNVEV (reference sequence). V was shortened by 8 bases and J by 5 bases, with 16 bases between the two germline ends. The chain's CDR3 is CASRPASGNNEQFF. The CDR3 region has the DNA TGTGCCAGCCGCCCAGCGAGTGGAAACAATGAGCAGTTCTTC.

This clone was detected once. The chain is built from TRBV19 and TRBJ2-7; 9 positions agree with TRBD1. The germline gives CDR1 LNHDA, CDR2 SQIVND (reference sequence). The trim removed 5 bases at V and 6 bases at J, leaving 11 bases unmatched. The CDR3 extends over 15 amino acids. CDR3 amino acids: CASSATIGTGIEQYF. In nucleotides, the CDR3 is TGTGCCAGTAGTGCAACCATAGGGACAGGGATCGAGCAGTACTTC.

The chain links TRBV7-8 to TRBJ2-1; 9 bases match TRBD1. V shed 0 bases, J shed 3 bases, and the junction held 3 bases outside the gene matches. The CDR3 contains 16 residues. CDR1 is SGHVS and CDR2 is FQNEAQ in the germline V gene. The DNA for the CDR3 is TGTGCCAGCAGCTTAGCCGGGACAGGGAGCTACAATGAGCAGTTCTTC. Translated: CASSLAGTGSYNEQFF.

The chain couples TRBV28 to TRBJ2-3; 7 nucleotides agree with TRBD2. The length of the CDR3 is 14 residues. V dropped 6 bases and J dropped 2; count of bases not matched to a gene: 5. Germline loops: CDR1 MDHEN, CDR2 SYDVKM. CDR3 nucleotides: TGTGCCAGCAGCATAGCGGGCCCCACAGATACGCAGTATTTT. Its protein product is CASSIAGPTDTQYF.

The chain uses TRBV6-1 and TRBJ1-5, with D hard to call. The V end was cut by 6 bases, the J end by 5 bases, with 11 bases between. This CDR3 spans 13 amino acids. The V gene's germline CDR1 is MNHNS and CDR2 SASEGT. The CDR3 loop reads CASSAQLDQPQHF. CDR3 sequence (DNA): TGTGCCAGCAGCGCCCAATTAGATCAGCCCCAGCATTTT.

The chain joins TRBV6-1 to TRBJ1-3; 8 bases are shared with TRBD1. CDR1 and CDR2 from the germline V gene are MNHNS and SASEGT. CDR3 length: 15 residues. The J segment lost 2 bases and the V segment lost 4 bases, leaving 4 bases of the junction unmatched. CDR3 amino acids: CASSVQGEAGNTIYF. The CDR3 coding sequence is TGTGCCAGCAGTGTACAGGGGGAGGCTGGAAACACCATATATTTT.

This chain uses TRBV2 with TRBJ1-2; TRBD1 agrees at 11 bases. The germline CDR1 and CDR2 sequences are SNHLY and FYNNEI. CDR3 length: 16 amino acids. V lost 6 bases to trimming and J lost 8 bases; unmatched junction nucleotides: 14. This chain's CDR3 is CASSSLSPGQGGGYTF. In DNA form, the CDR3 reads TGTGCCAGCAGCAGCCTATCTCCGGGACAGGGGGGCGGCTACACCTTC.

In this sample, this clone turned up once. This chain uses TRBV6-4 with TRBJ2-3, with D possibly being TRBD2 (6 bases). CDR3 length: 15 residues. V was trimmed by 2 bases and J by 0 bases, leaving 9 bases between them. CDR1 MRHNA and CDR2 SNTAGT come from the germline V gene. The CDR3 DNA reads TGTGCCAGCAGTGACGGGACTTCGAGCACAGATACGCAGTATTTT. Amino acid sequence: CASSDGTSSTDTQYF.

This rearrangement joins TRBV9 to TRBJ2-1, with 7 bases aligning to TRBD1. The CDR3 spans 16 residues. Germline CDR1 SGDLS, CDR2 YYNGEE. The V and J ends lost 4 bases and 6 bases, in that order; junction bases with no gene match: 13. CDR3 sequence: CASSIPGLGGLNEQFF. The DNA for the CDR3 is TGTGCCAGCAGCATCCCAGGGCTAGGGGGCCTCAATGAGCAGTTCTTC.

This clone was recorded a few times. The genes are TRBV29-1 and TRBJ2-3, with 7 nucleotides matching TRBD2. Trimming at V came to 7 bases and at J to 3 bases, leaving 13 bases not matched to a gene. Per germline, CDR1 SQVTM and CDR2 ANQGSEA. This CDR3 has 15 amino acids. Here the CDR3 reads CSAMTGTTRTDTQYF. The CDR3 DNA reads TGCAGCGCCATGACCGGGACTACGAGGACAGATACGCAGTATTTT.

The rearrangement links TRBV6-5 to TRBJ1-1; D is ambiguous. Germline values: CDR1 MNHEY, CDR2 SVGAGI. The CDR3 has 15 residues. V was cut by 0 bases and J by 1 base, with 9 bases left in between. The CDR3 region is CASSYSSQANTEAFF. In DNA form, the CDR3 reads TGTGCCAGCAGTTACTCGAGTCAGGCGAACACTGAAGCTTTCTTT.

The chain carries TRBV14 and TRBJ2-1, with 12 positions matching TRBD2. The junction had 18 bases not matched to a gene; V was cut back by 0 bases and J by 15 bases. The CDR3 is made up of 18 amino acids. Germline V gene data show CDR1 as SGHDN and CDR2 as FVKESK. CDR3 loop: CASSQDRRLAGEGYKWFF. The DNA for the CDR3 is TGTGCCAGCAGCCAAGATCGGAGACTAGCGGGAGAGGGGTACAAATGGTTCTTC.

The chain combines TRBV5-8 with TRBJ1-5, with D possibly being TRBD1 (5 bases). Germline CDR1 SGHTS, CDR2 YDEGEE. CDR3 length: 12 residues. Trimming removed 3 bases from V and 9 bases from J, with 10 bases in between. CDR3 residues: CASSSWQGPQHF. The CDR3 DNA follows: TGTGCCAGCAGCTCGTGGCAGGGGCCCCAGCATTTT.